Following are 24 T cell receptor beta chains from one sample sequenced in a study of identical twins. Using its own MiXCR run on the 5' RACE reads, TCRdb lists one record per CDR3 protein. The data show 1.5 million to 2 million distinct CDR3 sequences, with around 29% seen just once and about 0.27% held by the top ten. Material: cord blood. The receptors stem from a newborn girl in good health.

This clonotype occurred a few times. The chain uses TRBV3-1 and TRBJ2-4; D is perhaps TRBD2 (5 bases). CDR3 length: 12 amino acids. Trimming shortened V by 1 base and J by 13 bases, and 11 bases separated the two germline ends. Per the germline V gene, CDR1 is LGHDT and CDR2 is YNNKEL (reference sequence). CDR3 nucleotide sequence: TGTGCCAGCAGCCAAGCCTCGTGGGAGCAGTACTTC. This gives the protein CASSQASWEQYF.

Only a few counts were recorded for this clonotype. The rearrangement joins TRBV7-9 to TRBJ2-7, with unresolved D. The V end was cut by 1 base, the J end by 4 bases, with 8 bases between. The V gene's germline CDR1 is SEHNR and CDR2 FQNEAQ (reference sequence). The CDR3 is 13 amino acids. The CDR3 region is CASSLGEQYEQYF. CDR3 bases: TGTGCCAGCAGCTTAGGAGAACAGTACGAGCAGTACTTC.

The chain carries TRBV6-2 or TRBV6-3 and TRBJ2-3; 11 nucleotides line up with TRBD2. Germline lookup yields CDR1 MNHEY and CDR2 SVGEGT. V lost 2 bases, J lost 5 bases, and 12 bases stayed unmatched. There are 18 residues in the CDR3. Written as DNA, the CDR3 is TGTGCCAGCAGTTACCCTCCCGGGACTAGCGGCGGAGGAGATACGCAGTATTTT. It yields the protein CASSYPPGTSGGGDTQYF.

The chain employs TRBV20-1 and TRBJ1-2; unclear D gene. Germline lookup yields CDR1 DFQATT and CDR2 SNEGSKA (reference sequence). This CDR3 region has 17 residues. Trimming removed 3 bases at V and 4 bases at J, with 24 bases between. The CDR3 spells CSASRGTYPYLSYGYTF. Here the CDR3 DNA reads TGCAGTGCTAGCCGAGGAACGTATCCTTATCTGTCCTATGGCTACACCTTC.

V is TRBV10-3 and J is TRBJ1-2, with D uncertain. CDR1 ENHRY and CDR2 SYGVKD come from the germline V gene. The CDR3 has 14 residues. V was shortened by 0 bases and J by 2 bases, with 7 bases between the two germline ends. For the CDR3, the DNA is TGTGCCATCAGTGAGTCGACAAAAAACTATGGCTACACCTTC. It specifies CAISESTKNYGYTF.

This clonotype has a handful of counts. The chain uses TRBV27 and TRBJ2-1; D may be TRBD2 (7 bases). The CDR3 covers 14 residues. V lost 4 bases to trimming and J lost 7 bases, with 14 bases between them. The V gene's germline CDR1 is MNHEY and CDR2 SMNVEV (reference sequence). DNA of the CDR3: TGTGCCAGCAGTTGGGGGCTGGGGGGGAATGAGCAGTTCTTC. Translation gives CASSWGLGGNEQFF.

This clonotype was counted at least ten times. The chain links TRBV20-1 to TRBJ2-5; D is ambiguous. V was cut by 0 bases and J by 3 bases, with 5 bases left in between. CDR1 DFQATT and CDR2 SNEGSKA come from the germline V gene (reference sequence). The CDR3 length is 12 residues. The CDR3 DNA is TGCAGTGCTAGAGATCCAGAAGAGACCCAGTACTTC. Its translation: CSARDPEETQYF.

On this clonotype: At one of its ends the junction is not consistent with the germline gene, which may arise from a read error. V is TRBV7-2 and J is TRBJ1-1; possibly TRBD1 for D (5 bases). This CDR3 comprises 14 residues. Germline lookup yields CDR1 SGHTA and CDR2 FQGNSA. The CDR3 sequence is CVSSPFDRNTEAFF. CDR3 DNA: TGTGTCAGCAGCCCTTTCGACAGGAACACTGAAGCTTTCTTT.

This clonotype was found a few times. This chain uses TRBV27 with TRBJ2-2, with 8 bases matching TRBD2. The ends lost 6 bases at V and 6 bases at J; junction bases unmatched: 6. The CDR3 totals 14 residues. Per germline, CDR1 MNHEY and CDR2 SMNVEV (reference sequence). The CDR3 spells CASRSGGYSGELFF. As DNA, the CDR3 is TGTGCCAGCAGGAGCGGGGGCTACTCCGGGGAGCTGTTTTTT.

A word on this clonotype: A much larger clone sits a single nucleotide away, making a read error possible. This rearrangement joins TRBV12-3 or TRBV12-4 to TRBJ2-1; 8 bases align to TRBD1. The CDR3 has 14 amino acids. This CDR3 reads CASSLVDRVNGQFF. The CDR3 region has the DNA TGTGCCAGCAGCTTAGTGGACAGGGTAAATGGGCAGTTCTTC.

The chain couples TRBV2 to TRBJ2-3, with 9 positions matching TRBD2. The CDR3 extends over 16 amino acids. Germline CDR1 SNHLY, CDR2 FYNNEI. V was clipped by 6 bases and J by 0 bases; unmatched bases: 7. The CDR3 bases are TGTGCCAGCAGGGGTAGCGGGGGCTATAGCACAGATACGCAGTATTTT. As protein: CASRGSGGYSTDTQYF.

Only a few counts were recorded for this clonotype. The chain uses TRBV13 and TRBJ2-4, with D tentatively TRBD1 (5 bases). Trimming pared 3 bases from V and 4 bases from J, leaving 10 bases between. This CDR3 has 14 amino acids. The germline gives CDR1 PRHDT, CDR2 FYEKMQ (reference sequence). CDR3 in amino acids: CASSFFPGKNIQYF. CDR3 in DNA: TGTGCCAGCAGCTTCTTTCCAGGGAAAAACATTCAGTACTTC.

The gene calls are TRBV7-2 and TRBJ2-1, with D perhaps TRBD1 (6 bases). The CDR3 consists of 13 residues. The V end was cut by 2 bases, the J end by 8 bases, with 10 bases between. Germline CDR1 SGHTA, CDR2 FQGNSA. This CDR3 reads CASSLYREDEQFF. The CDR3 bases are TGTGCCAGCAGCTTATACAGGGAAGATGAGCAGTTCTTC. Full variable domain (missing parts from reference TRBV7-2 and TRBJ2-1): GAGVSQSPSNKVTEKGKDVELRCDPISGHTALYWYRQSLGQGLEFLIYFQGNSAPDKSGLPSDRFSAERTGGSVSTLTIQRTQQEDSAVYLCASSLYREDEQFFGPGTRLTVL.

There are a few counts of this clonotype. The chain employs TRBV20-1 and TRBJ2-7; D could derive from TRBD1 or TRBD2 (5 bases each). This CDR3 spans 13 amino acids. Germline CDR1 reads DFQATT; CDR2 reads SNEGSKA (reference sequence). Between the trimmed V and J ends, which lost 5 bases and 9 bases, there was a span of 20 bases. CDR3 sequence reads: CSASGTSPRGQYF. CDR3 bases: TGCAGTGCTTCCGGGACCTCTCCTAGGGGGCAGTACTTC.

This clonotype was counted between two and nine times. V gene TRBV28 combines with J gene TRBJ2-7; a weak D match, TRBD1 (5 bases). CDR1 MDHEN and CDR2 SYDVKM come from the germline V gene. V lost 8 bases and J 4 bases, leaving 15 bases between the germline ends. CDR3 length: 13 residues. This CDR3 reads CASRDSRRYEQYF. The CDR3 DNA sequence: TGTGCCAGCCGAGACAGCCGCCGGTACGAGCAGTACTTC.

This rearrangement joins TRBV6-2 or TRBV6-3 to TRBJ2-4, with D perhaps being TRBD1 or TRBD2 (5 bases each). Germline-derived CDR1 and CDR2 are MNHEY and SVGEGT. V was pared by 7 bases and J by 13 bases, with 20 bases between. This CDR3 is 13 amino acids long. DNA for the CDR3: TGTGCCAGCACCTACGGGGCAATAGGGGAGCAGTACTTC. Amino acids: CASTYGAIGEQYF.

Only a few counts were recorded for this clonotype. V and J are TRBV6-1 and TRBJ2-3, with a tentative D call TRBD2 (7 bases). The germline V gene has CDR1 MNHNS and CDR2 SASEGT. The CDR3 sequence is 13 residues long. Deletions cut 6 bases from V and 3 bases from J, with 10 bases between. The CDR3: CASRGGVTDTQYF. CDR3 in DNA: TGTGCCAGCAGAGGGGGGGTTACAGATACGCAGTATTTT.

J is TRBJ2-3 and V is TRBV2; TRBD2 matches at 11 bases. Germline V lookup: CDR1 SNHLY, CDR2 FYNNEI. V shed 5 bases and J 4 bases; nucleotides not matched to a gene: 8. CDR3 length: 16 residues. For the CDR3, the DNA is TGTGCCAGCAGTCGACTAGCGGGATTCATGGCAGATACGCAGTATTTT. Translating it yields CASSRLAGFMADTQYF.

This clonotype was detected a few times. The chain uses TRBV7-7 and TRBJ1-1; TRBD1 aligns across 9 bases. V was clipped by 0 bases and J by 4 bases; unmatched bases: 3. The CDR3 has 15 amino acids. The germline V gene has CDR1 SSHAT and CDR2 FNYEAQ (reference sequence). The CDR3 DNA reads TGTGCCAGCAGCTTAGCGGACAGGGGAAGCACTGAAGCTTTCTTT. Protein: CASSLADRGSTEAFF.

This clonotype was detected many times. The genes are TRBV5-1 and TRBJ2-1, with 8 bases fitting TRBD1. V lost 4 bases to trimming and J lost 4 bases; unmatched junction nucleotides: 10. Germline lookup yields CDR1 SGHRS and CDR2 YFSETQ. The CDR3 contains 16 residues. The CDR3 reads CASSDLDRGLYNEQFF. The CDR3 bases are TGCGCCAGCAGCGACCTAGACAGGGGACTTTACAATGAGCAGTTCTTC.

J is TRBJ2-5 and V is TRBV2; D possibly corresponds to TRBD2 (5 bases). The J call is doubtful: the DNA matches TRBJ2-7 better. This CDR3 region has 12 residues. Germline-derived CDR1 and CDR2 are SNHLY and FYNNEI. CDR3 bases: TGTGCCAGCAAGTTGGGAGCCTACGAGCAGTACTTC. The encoded protein is CASKLGAYEQYF.

Only a few counts were recorded for this clonotype. The V gene is TRBV20-1, the J gene TRBJ2-3, with D unclear. Trimming shortened V by 3 bases and J by 1 base, and 11 bases separated the two germline ends. Germline V lookup: CDR1 DFQATT, CDR2 SNEGSKA (reference sequence). The CDR3 is made up of 14 amino acids. The DNA for the CDR3 is TGCAGTGCTAGCCGCCCTGGGGGCACAGATACGCAGTATTTT. Amino acid sequence: CSASRPGGTDTQYF.

There are a few counts of this clonotype. The CDR3 reads CASSFAGGGQETQYF. For the CDR3, the DNA is TGCGCCAGCAGCTTTGCGGGAGGTGGCCAAGAGACCCAGTACTTC. V and J are TRBV5-1 and TRBJ2-5; 8 bases are a match to TRBD2. The junction had 4 bases not matched to a gene; V was cut back by 2 bases and J by 1 base. The CDR3 runs 15 residues. Germline V gene data show CDR1 as SGHRS and CDR2 as YFSETQ.

The V call is TRBV4-1, the J call TRBJ1-5, with D possibly matching TRBD1 (5 bases). The V gene's germline CDR1 is MGHRA and CDR2 YSYEKL. The CDR3 is made up of 17 amino acids. The V end was cut by 1 base, the J end by 0 bases, with 13 bases between. This chain's CDR3 is CASSQVDSGYSNQPQHF. DNA of the CDR3: TGCGCCAGCAGCCAAGTTGATTCAGGGTATAGCAATCAGCCCCAGCATTTT.